This T cell receptor (beta chain) was recovered during a study of cytomegalovirus exposure and HLA in healthy donors (dated by TCRdb to the late 2010s). With regard to the full study: In an earlier analysis of 587 of the donors, around 290 Gb of sequence data and 117 million unique TCR beta sequences from 180 million or so T cells were reported. Around 320 gigabases of sequencing data and approximately 84 million unique TCR sequences were included in an early release covering roughly 600 HLA-typed donors. The genetic ancestry cluster associated with self-reported Caucasian donors included over 80% of the roughly 410 genotyped donors. The study aimed to test whether cataloging public T cell receptors could reveal signatures of past pathogen exposure. The T cell repertoires of several hundred subjects were profiled by immunosequencing and related to cytomegalovirus serostatus. In addition to the first cohort of 650 to 750 subjects, a separate validation cohort of 130 or so different subjects was used. The study combined high-throughput TCR immunosequencing, statistical association of individual TCRs with disease status, and machine learning to predict cytomegalovirus infection status. In a later analysis, previously published TCR beta repertoires from about 670 donors were re-analyzed and high-resolution HLA genotyping was added so that TCR occurrence patterns could be studied. In the later analysis, no new phenotypic data were used to find candidate immune exposures; instead, reliance was placed on TCR beta sequences and their occurrence across donors. To decide whether each TCR beta V gene segment behaved as functional or pseudogenic, an earlier analysis of nearly 600 of the donors relied on high-throughput TCR beta sequencing. Donor age, sex, ethnicity and CMV serostatus were compiled alongside the repertoire data. In a later genetic analysis, genome-wide SNP genotypes for about three fifths of the roughly 670 donors were used, and that subset was treated as a discovery cohort. All discovery cohort repertoires had been generated on a single sequencing platform. Both class I and class II loci were covered by HLA typing, at four-digit resolution. Typing coverage varied by locus: roughly 629-640 donors for A, B, C, DRB1 and DQB1; more than 500 for DQA1; more than 600 for DPA1; about 450 for DPB1. Because of strong linkage in the cohort, four or five DR-DQ haplotypes were treated as single units for association and clustering. On average, around 200,000 unique TCR beta nucleotide sequences were sequenced per donor among fewer than 500 genotyped donors of the cohort, with around 19% of those sequences being non-productive.

As to this clone: It lacks a known antigen. Base-call qualities are not available, and no considerably larger clone is one nucleotide away.

The investigation overall reported the following: In this cohort, only TCR beta chains were sequenced, and detectable features were limited by the absence of alpha or paired-chain data. The sequencing pipeline was judged likely to have produced a cluster of highly shared sequence variants as a technical artifact. Because some donors lacked HLA typing at each locus, the association tests relied only on the typed subset. Across donors, most TCR sequences were observed very rarely, whereas some public TCRs were present in many individuals. The study gave a list of 150 to 200 TCR beta chains associated with cytomegalovirus. In an earlier analysis of 500 to 650 of the donors, most TCR beta V segments appeared in productive rearrangements about 87% or about 30% of the time, broadly matching IMGT annotations. In a later analysis, the rate of TCR association differed among HLA loci, with DRB1 alleles having the most associated TCRs and HLA-C alleles having the fewest. In vitro tests confirmed that a few of the cytomegalovirus-associated TCR beta chains recognize cytomegalovirus antigens. In a later analysis, most CMV-associated TCR beta chains were found to appear HLA-restricted, with HLA associations seemingly driven largely by CMV exposure. In a later genetic analysis, a missense DCLRE1C variant was associated with V-gene and J-gene trimming of TCR beta chains, and the association was replicated in an independent cohort. Immune exposure information for the cohort was limited to CMV serostatus. In a later analysis, 16,951 TCR beta sequences were associated with specific HLA alleles at a false discovery rate of 0.05. Correlated functional status among segregating V segments might reflect linkage disequilibrium, but an unknown experimental factor could not be ruled out. It was suggested by the authors that the approach could potentially be generalized to other disease states and immunological phenotypes. In a later analysis, several top co-occurrence clusters were reported to appear linked to parvovirus B19, influenza, CMV and Epstein-Barr virus. The 87-base-pair reads could not distinguish some IMGT-functional V segments, including TRBV6-2 and TRBV6-3, so those segments were excluded. Because counts were too low, about 17 rarely observed V segments, including chromosome 9 orphons, were excluded from the earlier analysis of 587 of the donors. The classifier was reported to diagnose cytomegalovirus status with high specificity and sensitivity in both the original cohort and the validation cohort. A later analysis found that HLA-associated TCR beta chains were more clonally expanded and had lower generation probabilities than equally common non-associated chains. A later genetic analysis reported fewer N-insertions in productive TCRs among donors in an Asian-associated ancestry cluster than the roughly 690-donor mean. A further reported finding was that TCR beta sequences accurately predicted the HLA-A and HLA-B alleles for most subjects in the first cohort. The presence/absence analyses assumed that sequencing depth was roughly uniform across donors, and that assumption may not be true. Assigning TCR associations to individual alleles was difficult when HLA alleles, especially DR and DQ, strongly co-occurred.

The method behind the library was the immunoSEQ multiplex PCR assay. A mixture of 60 forward primers for TCR Vbeta segments and 13 reverse primers for TCR Jbeta segments was used in the multiplex PCR. Amplification of the CDR3 region of rearranged TCR beta genes was performed with a multiplex PCR assay on genomic DNA. The amplified TCR beta libraries were sequenced on the Illumina HiSeq System as 87-base-pair reads. Processing in the source paper ran as follows. A later analysis counted tens of millions of unique TCR beta chains across the 600 to 850 repertoires, and some 11 million of these chains were shared by at least two donors. A nearest-neighbor algorithm error-corrected the raw reads and collapsed the reads into unique sequences, merging closely related sequences to remove PCR and sequencing errors. CDR3 sequences were aligned to IMGT reference sequences to assign V, D and J gene segments. For a sequence to be retained, a match of at least six nucleotides was required to both a V gene segment and a J gene segment. A rearrangement was called productive if the CDR3 had no stop codons and remained in frame with V and J, and every other rearrangement was called non-productive. Following IMGT convention, CDR3 was defined as the stretch from the second conserved V-encoded cysteine up to the conserved J-encoded phenylalanine. Sequences without an unambiguous match to a single V gene segment were excluded from the earlier analysis of 450 to 650 of the donors. In an earlier analysis of a few hundred of the donors, V segments were called functional above 56.7% productive rearrangements and were called segregating when the between-donor standard deviation exceeded 5%. A statistical classification framework was built for diagnosing cytomegalovirus status from the catalog of TCR beta chain sequences. In a later analysis, V and J genes were assigned by comparing TCR nucleotide sequences against IMGT/GENE-DB human TR gene sequences. A later analysis assigned CDR3 sequences and most-parsimonious VDJ recombination scenarios with the TCRdist pipeline. In a later analysis, every TCR beta chain was defined by the combination of its CDR3 amino acid sequence and its V-gene family, and reads without a unique V-gene family were dropped. A later analysis removed over 500 highly shared, low-generation-probability nucleotide sequences to deal with suspected cross-contamination and a sequencing artifact. A later analysis calculated a clonal expansion index for each public chain from normalized within-repertoire ranks of inferred template counts. In a later analysis, generation probabilities were computed using a VDJ recombination model fitted to out-of-frame rearrangements, and the results were checked against IGoR. In a later analysis, TCR-TCR, TCR-HLA and TCR-CMV co-occurrence was scored with hypergeometric tests, and a repertoire-size bias correction was applied to TCR pairs. In a later analysis, false discovery rates were estimated by permuting HLA or CMV assignments 20 times. In a later analysis, co-occurring TCRs were grouped using DBSCAN, and TCRdist sequence similarity was added for clustering within HLA-allele-positive subsets. Repertoires with fewer than 30,000 or more than 120,000 public chains were left out of co-occurrence clustering, as were five repertoires with anomalous nucleotide sharing. TCRdb provides this immuneACCESS table in a form limited to in-frame rearrangements. Some clones are lacking; in checked studies, under half of them reflect an unresolved V gene, and why the rest are absent is not known. For V, J and clone size, that table is used; D and trimming come from the DNA. The sample contains 150,000 to 200,000 clones, approximately 84% of them found a single time. The leading ten clones occupy about 6% of the sample.

V ends up 4 bases short and J 7 bases short, with an unmatched junction base count of 9. The CDR3 runs 15 residues from the cysteine to the phenylalanine. Only the CDR3 region is kept as DNA, spanning 45 bases read in frame from base 1. CDR1 SGHNT and CDR2 YYREEE were looked up in the germline V gene (reference sequence). The cohort was made up of hundreds of healthy bone marrow donors. All cohort members were sampled while nominally healthy, although unrecorded immune exposures were likely present. The donor was CMV seropositive and belonged to the group of more than 250 seropositive cohort members. A peripheral blood sample was collected from each donor, and TCR beta sequencing was performed on peripheral blood mononuclear cells. The Qiagen DNeasy Blood Extraction Kit was used to extract genomic DNA from the blood cell samples.

This clonotype originated in a woman aged 30 to 39 in good health and CMV-seropositive. The V gene is TRBV5-4 and the J gene is TRBJ2-7, and TRBD2 aligns with 12 junction nucleotides. The specimen sequenced was PBMCs. In nucleotide form, the sequence is TGTGCCAGCAGCCCCGCGGGACTAGCGGGCGGGGAGCAGTACTTC. This encodes CASSPAGLAGGEQYF.